Listed here are 10 T cell receptor beta chains from one sample, sequenced in a study of T cell responses to AZD1222 COVID-19 vaccine. Produced via immunoSEQ multiplex PCR; TCRdb's table is partial and in-frame only. The sample records 120,000 or so clones, more than 65% being singletons. The sample here was peripheral blood, taken 28 days after the second AZD1222 dose. The source is an adult who received the AZD1222 COVID-19 vaccine.

This chain links TRBV9 with TRBJ1-1, with D hard to call. Between the trimmed V and J ends, which lost 0 bases and 0 bases, there was a span of 6 bases. Germline V lookup: CDR1 SGDLS, CDR2 YYNGEE. The CDR3 runs 14 residues. The CDR3 nucleotides are TGTGCCAGCAGCGTAGATGGAATGAACACTGAAGCTTTCTTT. This gives the protein CASSVDGMNTEAFF.

CDR3 nucleotides: TGTGCCAGCAGTGTTTCAATAGCGATGTACTTC. Amino acid sequence: CASSVSIAMYF. This sequence joins TRBV2 and TRBJ2-5; possibly TRBD2 for D (5 bases). Trimming removed 4 bases at V and 13 bases at J, with 13 bases between. The CDR3 sequence is 11 residues long. Germline CDR1 SNHLY, CDR2 FYNNEI.

The rearrangement links TRBV10-3 to TRBJ2-5, with 10 bases fitting TRBD1. The ends lost 6 bases at V and 4 bases at J; junction bases unmatched: 5. The germline V gene has CDR1 ENHRY and CDR2 SYGVKD. The CDR3 contains 14 residues. The CDR3 region is CAISRDRGRETQYF. The CDR3 region has the DNA TGTGCCATCAGCCGGGACAGGGGACGAGAGACCCAGTACTTC.

The chain uses TRBV28 and TRBJ1-2; D unclear. V shed 7 bases and J shed 8 bases, with 11 bases lying between them. This CDR3 has 11 amino acids. Germline assignment: CDR1 MDHEN and CDR2 SYDVKM. Here the CDR3 DNA reads TGTGCCAGCACCACCTCCTGGGGCTACACCTTC. This codes for CASTTSWGYTF.

The chain couples TRBV3-1 (or the pseudogene TRBV3-2) to TRBJ1-1; tentatively, D is TRBD1 (5 bases). The CDR3 runs to 14 residues. Trimming took 1 base from V and 5 from J, leaving 11 bases between them. Germline V gene data show CDR1 as LGHDT and CDR2 as YNNKEL (reference sequence). The CDR3 loop is CASSQAVGGTEAFF. CDR3 sequence (DNA): TGTGCCAGCAGCCAAGCTGTCGGGGGGACTGAAGCTTTCTTT.

The V and J genes are TRBV9 and TRBJ1-2, with TRBD1 as a possible D gene (5 bases). V dropped 0 bases and J dropped 4 bases, with 7 bases sitting between them. The germline CDR1 and CDR2 sequences are SGDLS and YYNGEE. The CDR3 has 13 amino acids. The DNA of the CDR3 is TGTGCCAGCAGCGTAGGCCAGGGCTATGGCTACACCTTC. It encodes CASSVGQGYGYTF. Full variable domain (remainder filled in from reference TRBV9 and TRBJ1-2): DSGVTQTPKHLITATGQRVTLRCSPRSGDLSVYWYQQSLDQGLQFLIQYYNGEERAKGNILERFSAQQFPDLHSELNLSSLELGDSALYFCASSVGQGYGYTFGSGTRLTVV.

This clone has more than one count but fewer than ten. The chain carries TRBV7-2 and TRBJ1-1; D gene uncertain. The CDR3 extends over 15 amino acids. Germline loops: CDR1 SGHTA, CDR2 FQGNSA. Trimming removed 0 bases from V and 0 bases from J, with 8 bases in between. CDR3 sequence reads: CASSLAHILNTEAFF. The CDR3, as DNA: TGTGCCAGCAGCTTAGCGCACATTTTGAACACTGAAGCTTTCTTT.

V usage is TRBV28 and J usage is TRBJ1-3; possibly TRBD1 for D (6 bases). Germline V lookup: CDR1 MDHEN, CDR2 SYDVKM. V lost 4 bases and J lost 4, with 17 bases in between. The CDR3 sequence is 16 residues long. This CDR3 is CASSSPGTLGGNTIYF. The CDR3 DNA follows: TGTGCCAGCAGTTCCCCGGGGACACTCGGGGGAAACACCATATATTTT.

With respect to this clone: The junction departs from the called germline gene at one end, perhaps through a read error. The CDR3 is CASSPRGTDSDF. DNA for the CDR3: TGTGCCAGCAGTCCTCGGGGGACAGACTCAGACTTC. The rearrangement uses TRBV2 and TRBJ2-4; weak D call: TRBD1 (7 bases). Germline CDR1 and CDR2: SNHLY and FYNNEI. The CDR3 consists of 12 residues.

The chain combines TRBV4-3 with TRBJ1-2; D gene ambiguous. Between the trimmed V and J ends, which lost 2 bases and 2 bases, there was a span of 9 bases. Germline V gene sequence: CDR1 LGHNA, CDR2 YSLEER. The CDR3 has 14 residues. In DNA, the CDR3 is TGCGCCAGCAGCCAACCTGGGCAAAACTATGGCTACACCTTC. Translated, it gives CASSQPGQNYGYTF.